This entry lists 27 T cell receptor beta chains sequenced from one sample in a study of T cells in Graves' hyperthyroidism and ophthalmopathy. Amplification targeted TCR beta CDR3 regions from RNA transcripts. In the first-round RT-PCR of the TCR CDR3, the HTBI primer set was used. TCRdb called the multiplex PCR reads again in MiXCR, with one record for every CDR3 protein. The sample holds about 160,000 distinct CDR3 sequences; over 8% are singletons and the top ten take approximately 24%. The sample was blood. The receptors were sampled from a woman younger than 35 with Graves' hyperthyroidism that later progressed to Graves' ophthalmopathy.

This clonotype was detected ten times or more. The CDR3 sequence is CASRADRAIQETQYF. The DNA of the CDR3 is TGTGCCAGCAGGGCTGACAGGGCTATCCAAGAGACCCAGTACTTC. The rearrangement uses TRBV5-6 and TRBJ2-5; TRBD1 matches 7 bases. Unmatched junction bases numbered 8, after V lost 5 bases and J lost 1 base. Germline assignment: CDR1 SGHDT and CDR2 YYEEEE. The length of the CDR3 is 15 residues. Complete variable domain (other parts from reference TRBV5-6 and TRBJ2-5): DAGVTQSPTHLIKTRGQQVTLRCSPKSGHDTVSWYQQALGQGPQFIFQYYEEEERQRGNFPDRFSGHQFPNYSSELNVNALLLGDSALYLCASRADRAIQETQYFGPGTRLLVL.

This clonotype was observed a few times. The rearrangement uses TRBV29-1 and TRBJ1-2; no definite D call. Germline CDR1 is SQVTM and CDR2 is ANQGSEA. V shed 4 bases and J shed 2 bases, with 8 bases lying between them. The CDR3 is 12 residues long. As DNA, the CDR3 is TGCAGCGTTGTAGATATGAACTATGGCTACACCTTC. Its protein product is CSVVDMNYGYTF.

This clonotype showed up many times. This chain joins TRBV29-1 and TRBJ2-2, with D perhaps TRBD1 or TRBD2 (7 bases each). Germline V gene sequence: CDR1 SQVTM, CDR2 ANQGSEA. The CDR3 runs 15 residues. Trimming removed 6 bases at V and 2 bases at J, with 16 bases between. The CDR3 spells CSVGGDSQNTGELFF. CDR3 DNA: TGCAGCGTGGGGGGGGACAGCCAAAACACCGGGGAGCTGTTTTTT.

V and J are TRBV19 and TRBJ1-6; D remains ambiguous. CDR1 is LNHDA and CDR2 is SQIVND in the germline V gene (reference sequence). The CDR3 runs 16 residues. The ends were cut back, 5 bases at V and 0 bases at J, with 11 bases in the middle. CDR3 amino acids: CASSVDGRSYNSPLHF. The CDR3 DNA reads TGTGCCAGTAGTGTGGACGGCCGCTCCTATAATTCACCCCTCCACTTT.

In its sample, this clonotype was seen many times. CDR3 sequence reads: CASSSGAATNEQFF. The CDR3 nucleotides are TGTGCCAGCAGCTCGGGGGCTGCCACGAATGAGCAGTTCTTC. V is TRBV7-2 and J is TRBJ2-1; tentatively, D is TRBD1 or TRBD2 (6 bases each). The CDR3 length is 14 residues. The germline gives CDR1 SGHTA, CDR2 FQGNSA. The V gene lost 4 bases and the J gene lost 7 bases, with 14 bases spanning the gap.

This clonotype was observed at least ten times. V and J are TRBV2 and TRBJ1-3; tentative D call: TRBD1 (5 bases). CDR1 and CDR2 (germline): SNHLY, FYNNEI. The CDR3 extends over 14 amino acids. Between the trimmed V and J ends, which lost 3 bases and 2 bases, there was a span of 8 bases. The CDR3 DNA reads TGTGCCAGCAGTGAGCGAGGGGCTGGAAACACCATATATTTT. It specifies CASSERGAGNTIYF.

Ten or more counts support this clonotype. As DNA, the CDR3 is TGTGCCAGCAGCCTTTGGGACAGGGGCCAAAAGAATGAGCAGTTCTTC. It yields the protein CASSLWDRGQKNEQFF. The chain joins TRBV28 to TRBJ2-1, with 10 bases identical to TRBD1. The CDR3 extends over 16 amino acids. Germline CDR1 is MDHEN and CDR2 is SYDVKM. V was pared by 6 bases and J by 7 bases, with 12 bases of the junction left unmatched.

This clonotype was recorded many times. The CDR3 sequence: CASSQEGDTSSYEQYF. For the CDR3, the DNA is TGCGCCAGCAGCCAAGAGGGGGATACGAGCTCCTACGAGCAGTACTTC. The chain recombines TRBV4-1 with TRBJ2-7; perhaps D is TRBD1 or TRBD2 (5 bases each). Germline V gene data show CDR1 as MGHRA and CDR2 as YSYEKL. The V and J ends lost 0 bases and 0 bases respectively, with 12 bases between them. This CDR3 is built from 16 residues.

This clonotype showed up many times. The chain is built from TRBV7-2 and TRBJ2-4; 10 bases map to TRBD2. The germline CDR1 and CDR2 sequences are SGHTA and FQGNSA. V lost 1 base, J lost 11 bases, and 5 bases stayed unmatched. This CDR3 has 14 amino acids. The CDR3 DNA sequence: TGTGCCAGCAGCTTAGATCCTAGCGGGGGTGTTCAGTACTTC. Encoded protein: CASSLDPSGGVQYF.

This clonotype has a count of ten or more. This rearrangement joins TRBV7-9 to TRBJ2-1; 8 bases line up with TRBD1. The CDR3 loop spans 15 amino acids. Per germline, CDR1 SEHNR and CDR2 FQNEAQ (reference sequence). The V and J ends lost 2 bases and 7 bases, in that order; junction bases with no gene match: 7. The CDR3 region is CASSLPGGAVNEQFF. In DNA form, the CDR3 reads TGTGCCAGCAGCTTACCAGGGGGCGCAGTGAATGAGCAGTTCTTC.

This clonotype was counted ten times or more. The chain combines TRBV29-1 with TRBJ2-1, with 7 bases lining up with TRBD2. V lost 4 bases, J lost 12 bases, and 9 bases stayed unmatched. The germline V gene encodes CDR1 SQVTM and CDR2 ANQGSEA. This CDR3 is 12 amino acids long. The CDR3 region is CSVGHPGGGQFF. The CDR3 DNA follows: TGCAGCGTTGGACACCCGGGGGGAGGGCAGTTCTTC.

This clonotype was found many times. The V and J genes are TRBV27 and TRBJ2-3; D is perhaps TRBD2 (7 bases). V gave up 0 bases and J gave up 9 bases, with 13 bases separating them. In germline, CDR1 is MNHEY, CDR2 SMNVEV (reference sequence). The CDR3 runs to 14 residues. The CDR3: CASSLSGGARTQYF. The CDR3 DNA reads TGTGCCAGCAGTTTATCGGGGGGGGCGAGAACGCAGTATTTT.

In its sample, this clonotype was seen many times. The V call is TRBV15, the J call TRBJ2-7; 9 nucleotides agree with TRBD1. Trimming took 8 bases from V and 0 from J; bases not matched to a gene: 2. CDR1 LNHNV and CDR2 YYDKDF come from the germline V gene (reference sequence). The CDR3 is made up of 13 amino acids. CDR3 residues: CATGTGTSYEQYF. The CDR3 DNA is TGTGCCACCGGGACAGGGACCTCCTACGAGCAGTACTTC. The entire variable domain, with the rest obtained from reference TRBV15 and TRBJ2-7, is as follows: DAMVIQNPRYQVTQFGKPVTLSCSQTLNHNVMYWYQQKSSQAPKLLFHYYDKDFNNEADTPDNFQSRRPNTSFCFLDIRSPGLGDTAMYLCATGTGTSYEQYFGPGTRLTVT.

The chain carries TRBV7-9 and TRBJ2-1; 9 nucleotides match TRBD1. With V trimmed by 5 bases and J by 0 bases, 5 bases remained unmatched. CDR1 and CDR2 from the germline V gene are SEHNR and FQNEAQ (reference sequence). The CDR3 covers 16 residues. The DNA of the CDR3 is TGTGCCAGCAGCCAGGGACAGGGCAGCTCCTACAATGAGCAGTTCTTC. Protein: CASSQGQGSSYNEQFF.

This clonotype was picked up many times. The chain combines TRBV5-6 with TRBJ1-1; D is possibly TRBD1 (6 bases). V was cut by 4 bases and J by 0 bases, with 13 bases left in between. Germline V gene sequence: CDR1 SGHDT, CDR2 YYEEEE. CDR3 length equals 15 residues. This chain's CDR3 is CASSPSPGVNTEAFF. The CDR3 nucleotides are TGTGCCAGCAGCCCCTCACCAGGGGTGAACACTGAAGCTTTCTTT.

This clonotype came up a few times. The chain combines TRBV6-1 with TRBJ2-3, with no clear D. Germline V lookup: CDR1 MNHNS, CDR2 SASEGT. V was clipped by 3 bases and J by 6 bases, with 19 bases between them. The CDR3 has 16 amino acids. The CDR3 sequence: CASSEMITRPADTQYF. In DNA form, the CDR3 reads TGTGCCAGCAGTGAGATGATAACTCGCCCCGCGGATACGCAGTATTTT.

This clonotype was seen many times. This rearrangement joins TRBV11-1 to TRBJ2-3; weak D call: TRBD2 (6 bases). Per the germline V gene, CDR1 is SGHAT and CDR2 is FQDESV (reference sequence). V dropped 5 bases and J dropped 4 bases, with 19 bases sitting between them. The CDR3 is made up of 16 amino acids. The CDR3: CASSLVRDFLADTQYF. The DNA for the CDR3 is TGTGCCAGCAGCCTCGTTAGGGACTTTCTCGCAGATACGCAGTATTTT.

This clonotype was observed at least ten times. V gene TRBV7-7 combines with J gene TRBJ1-4; TRBD1 is a possible D gene (6 bases). This CDR3 is 20 amino acids long. The V gene's germline CDR1 is SSHAT and CDR2 FNYEAQ (reference sequence). Trimming cost V 2 bases and J 0 bases, with 22 bases left between them. The CDR3 reads CASSLKAGAPGDPTNEKLFF. The CDR3 DNA sequence: TGTGCCAGCAGCTTAAAGGCGGGGGCCCCAGGAGATCCAACTAATGAAAAACTGTTTTTT.

At least ten counts were recorded for this clonotype. J is TRBJ2-1 and V is TRBV14; D is perhaps TRBD2 (5 bases). This CDR3 has 14 amino acids. Germline V lookup: CDR1 SGHDN, CDR2 FVKESK. The V end was cut by 6 bases, the J end by 0 bases, with 9 bases between. The CDR3 sequence is CASSFRGSYNEQFF. CDR3 DNA sequence: TGTGCCAGCAGTTTTCGGGGCTCCTACAATGAGCAGTTCTTC.

This clonotype was observed at least ten times. The chain has TRBV7-8 and TRBJ2-1; 11 bases align to TRBD2. The V gene's germline CDR1 is SGHVS and CDR2 FQNEAQ. This CDR3 comprises 15 residues. Germline trimming cut 5 bases from V and 7 bases from J; bases unmatched to any gene: 7. The CDR3 DNA reads as TGTGCCAGCAGCCTACTAGCGGGAGTGGGGAATGAGCAGTTCTTC. Translated, it gives CASSLLAGVGNEQFF.

This clonotype was detected many times. CDR3 residues: CAWGQGLSYNEQFF. The DNA for the CDR3 is TGTGCCTGGGGACAGGGCCTCTCCTACAATGAGCAGTTCTTC. The chain has TRBV30 and TRBJ2-1; 8 bases fit TRBD1. The CDR3 is 14 residues long. V was pared by 5 bases and J by 0 bases, with 3 bases of the junction left unmatched. Germline V gene lookup returns CDR1 GTSNPN and CDR2 SVGIG (reference sequence).

This clonotype came up a few times. The chain carries TRBV6-1 and TRBJ2-3, with D hard to call. CDR3 size: 12 residues. Germline V lookup: CDR1 MNHNS, CDR2 SASEGT. Trimming took 7 bases from V and 4 from J, leaving 9 bases between them. CDR3 sequence: CASTWGPDTQYF. The CDR3 DNA is TGTGCCAGCACGTGGGGTCCAGATACGCAGTATTTT.

The genes are TRBV5-1 and TRBJ2-1, with 8 bases matching TRBD2. Germline assignment: CDR1 SGHRS and CDR2 YFSETQ. The CDR3 is 18 amino acids. The V segment lost 5 bases and the J segment 0 bases; nucleotides outside the gene matches: 13. The CDR3 coding sequence is TGCGCCAGCAGGAGGGCTAGCGGGCCACTTAGCTCCTACAATGAGCAGTTCTTC. This sequence encodes CASRRASGPLSSYNEQFF.

This clonotype occurred many times. The gene calls are TRBV7-3 and TRBJ2-1, with 12 bases identical to TRBD2. From germline, CDR1 is SGHTA and CDR2 FQGTGA. V trimming: 2 bases; J trimming: 7 bases; junction bases outside the gene matches: 6. The CDR3 has 16 residues. CDR3 sequence reads: CASSLSLAGGLNEQFF. The CDR3 DNA is TGTGCCAGCAGCTTATCCCTAGCGGGAGGGCTTAATGAGCAGTTCTTC.

The chain employs TRBV18 and TRBJ1-3; D unresolved. Germline V CDR1 and CDR2: KGHSH, LQKENI. The V end was cut by 2 bases, the J end by 1 base, with 12 bases between. The CDR3 sequence is 16 residues long. CDR3: CASSPTAGDSGNTIYF. CDR3 bases: TGTGCCAGCTCACCAACGGCCGGAGATTCTGGAAACACCATATATTTT.

V and J are TRBV9 and TRBJ2-1, with TRBD1 matching 9 bases. This CDR3 spans 14 amino acids. Trimming cost V 3 bases and J 8 bases; bases outside gene matches: 6. Germline CDR1 is SGDLS and CDR2 is YYNGEE. The CDR3 nucleotides are TGTGCCAGCAGCGGACAGGGGGTTTACGATGAGCAGTTCTTC. Encoded protein: CASSGQGVYDEQFF.

This clonotype came up many times. V gene TRBV5-1 combines with J gene TRBJ1-1, with D perhaps TRBD1 (6 bases). Germline V gene lookup returns CDR1 SGHRS and CDR2 YFSETQ. V lost 1 base, J lost 4 bases, and 17 bases lay in between. CDR3 size: 16 residues. CDR3 nucleotides: TGCGCCAGCAGCTTGCAGGGGATCTCGTCGGGCACTGAAGCTTTCTTT. This sequence encodes CASSLQGISSGTEAFF.